This TCR beta chain stems from a study of post-analysis software for immune sequencing data. The study, taken as a whole, reports: Patients showed TRBV5-6, TRBV5-1 and TRBV20-1 among five TRBV segments more frequent than in controls. There was significantly lower normalized Chao1 diversity in multiple sclerosis patients than in controls.

Unique molecular identifiers featured in each of the TCR beta cDNA libraries. One entry per CDR3 protein results from TCRdb running MiXCR on the PCR reads. Here the sample spans almost 700,000 distinct CDR3 sequences, roughly three fifths being singletons. Germline V gives CDR1 DFQATT, CDR2 SNEGSKA (reference sequence). The CDR3 is 13 amino acids. Concerning this clonotype: The antigen is undetermined. A junction boundary mismatches the germline segment, possibly from a read error.

This receptor was obtained from a girl aged 2 to 10 with multiple sclerosis. Source material: blood. The chain recombines TRBV20-1 with TRBJ1-1; 10 bases line up with TRBD1. The CDR3 DNA is TGCAGTGCTAGACGGACAGGGGGGACTGAAGTTTTCTTT. Protein sequence: CSARRTGGTEVFF.